This T cell receptor (beta chain) came from a study of CD8 T cells in ankylosing spondylitis. Between the trimmed V and J ends, which lost 7 bases and 0 bases, there was a span of 15 bases. The CDR3 has 16 amino acids. Per germline, CDR1 ENHRY and CDR2 SYGVKD. This clonotype has only one observation. TCRdb reprocessed the 5' RACE reads with MiXCR, giving one entry per CDR3 protein. The sample holds about 150,000 distinct CDR3 sequences; under 45% are singletons and the top ten take about 16%. This rearrangement joins TRBV10-3 to TRBJ2-2; D possibly uses TRBD1 or TRBD2 (6 bases each). Sample: synovial fluid, either unsorted or a sorted T cell fraction (not recorded which). This clonotype was sampled from a male donor with ankylosing spondylitis. The CDR3 sequence is CAINPGGRPNTGELFF. In nucleotides, the CDR3 is TGTGCCATCAATCCCGGGGGCCGTCCGAACACCGGGGAGCTGTTTTTT.